Given below is one T cell receptor (beta chain) in context. This clone's antigen is unknown. No much larger clonotype is one base removed from it; base qualities were not supplied. Collaborating institutions collected whole blood in K2EDTA tubes following their own protocols. Collaborator samples were shipped for TCRbeta analysis as frozen whole blood, isolated PBMCs, or DNA extracted from either sample type. This entry belongs to a study of blood T cell repertoires in COVID-19 (dated by TCRdb to 2018 to 2021). Study-level background: Samples from collaborators originated in the United States, Italy and Spain and spanned both the acute and convalescent phases of COVID-19. The samples were drawn from two sources: the first 160 participants of the ongoing ImmuneRACE study, and 1,000 to 1,500 subjects contributed by 6 global collaborators. The prospective study material was composed of cDNA or gDNA derived from T cells, B-cell-depleted T cells, or PBMCs. Sample metadata almost always included a de-identified subject ID, COVID-19 status, age in years and sex. A freely available public database, intended as a resource for researchers studying the immune response to SARS-CoV-2, is where the repertoires were released. Subjects who had been exposed to COVID-19, were actively infected with it, or had recovered from it provided the deeply sampled blood TCRbeta repertoires that made up the dataset. Where HLA class I and class II types were available, the types were taken from metadata supplied by the sample provider, not from assay-based typing. What the study reported, not specific to this receptor: How much clinical and demographic metadata was included differed by source and by participant, and the metadata was provided uncurated.

V is cut back by 3 bases and J by 7 bases, with 10 bases in the junction unmatched. CDR1 and CDR2 were assigned from the germline V gene as SGDLS and YYNGEE. From cysteine to phenylalanine, the CDR3 is 14 amino acids long. The retained sequence is limited to the CDR3, 42 bases, with the frame set at the first base. TCRbeta CDR3 regions were amplified from genomic DNA by means of the immunoSEQ Assay, a bias-controlled multiplex PCR. Regarding the original processing steps: Within the assay, amplification of reference gene primers was used to estimate how many nucleated cells each sample contained. To quantify the absolute abundance of each unique TCRbeta CDR3 rearrangement, sequence reads were collapsed and filtered. For each sample, productive Simpson clonality was calculated by taking the square root of Simpson's diversity index across productive rearrangements. TCRdb re-hosts the immuneACCESS table, in-frame sequences only. Its copies lack some clones; in the studies checked, an unresolved V gene accounts for under half of them, and the cause for the rest is not known. The DNA was the basis for D and trimming; V, J and clone size are from that table. For this sample there are roughly 40,000 clones; around 94% appear just once. Jointly, the top ten make up approximately 8.3% of the sample.

Sequencing input: peripheral blood. The receptor chain draws on TRBV9 and TRBJ2-7; TRBD2 agrees with 7 junctional bases. The origin of this receptor is a man aged 45-60 years with active COVID-19. The sequence in DNA is TGTGCCAGCAGCGCCCTAGCGGAGGTAGGAGAGCAGTACTTC. Translated, this gives CASSALAEVGEQYF.